The 8 T cell receptor beta chains below all came from one sample that was sequenced in a study of vaccination and CD4 T cells after COVID-19. The treatment denotes: approximately nine-day PBMC culture with coronavirus spike peptide pools or control peptides (ViraFEST assay). Cultured CD4+ T cell DNA underwent sequencing with the Oncomine TCR Beta short-read assay. MiXCR was run by TCRdb on the PCR reads, yielding one entry per CDR3 protein. This table has 9,500 or so distinct CDR3 sequences, roughly 25% appearing once. Antigen specificity for these receptors is unknown. The sample consisted of CD4+ T cells from blood, cultured in vitro, taken before SARS-CoV-2 vaccination. These receptor sequences come from a human donor who received a COVID-19 vaccine.

The chain uses TRBV6-1 and TRBJ1-2, with TRBD1 identical over 7 bases. The germline gives CDR1 MNHNS, CDR2 SASEGT. The CDR3 is 15 amino acids. Trimming removed 4 bases from V and 1 base from J; junction bases left unmatched: 6. CDR3 DNA: TGTGCCAGCAGTGCCCGACAGGGCGGTAACTATGGCTACACCTTC. It codes for CASSARQGGNYGYTF.

The chain combines TRBV6-1 with TRBJ2-3; no clear D gene. Germline V gene data show CDR1 as MNHNS and CDR2 as SASEGT. This CDR3 has 13 residues. The germline V and J ends were trimmed by 2 bases and 1 base, with 4 bases remaining between them. The CDR3 spells CASSETGTDTQYF. The CDR3 coding sequence is TGTGCCAGCAGTGAAACTGGCACAGATACGCAGTATTTT.

CDR3: CASSDLGVRETQYF. The CDR3 DNA follows: TGTGCCAGTAGTGACCTCGGGGTACGTGAGACCCAGTACTTC. The rearrangement uses TRBV19 and TRBJ2-5, with a possible D match to TRBD2 (5 bases). This CDR3 is built from 14 residues. Germline loops: CDR1 LNHDA, CDR2 SQIVND (reference sequence). V was shortened by 5 bases and J by 5 bases, with 15 bases between the two germline ends.

This clonotype was observed a few times. The chain joins TRBV20-1 to TRBJ2-3; perhaps TRBD1 as D (6 bases). Germline loops: CDR1 DFQATT, CDR2 SNEGSKA (reference sequence). Trimming pared 2 bases from V and 0 bases from J, leaving 15 bases between. The CDR3 is 16 amino acids. The CDR3 reads CSARRHRERSTDTQYF. The CDR3 DNA reads TGCAGTGCTAGAAGACACAGGGAACGCAGCACAGATACGCAGTATTTT.

CDR3 DNA sequence: TGTGCCAGTAGTATAGTTGGGCCCTTTGCAACTAATGAAAAACTGTTTTTT. This encodes CASSIVGPFATNEKLFF. V is TRBV19 and J is TRBJ1-4; no definite D call. There are 17 residues in the CDR3. V was trimmed by 1 base and J by 0 bases, leaving 12 bases between them. Germline V CDR1 and CDR2: LNHDA, SQIVND (reference sequence).

In its sample, this clonotype was seen a few times. CDR3 residues: CASSWTSGGAYEQYF. In DNA form, the CDR3 reads TGCGCCAGCAGCTGGACTAGCGGGGGGGCCTACGAGCAGTACTTC. The chain couples TRBV5-1 to TRBJ2-7, with TRBD2 matching over 15 bases. Trimming at V came to 3 bases and at J to 2 bases, leaving 0 bases not matched to a gene. The germline CDR1 and CDR2 sequences are SGHRS and YFSETQ. This CDR3 comprises 15 residues. Looking up the rest from reference TRBV5-1 and TRBJ2-7 gives the full variable domain: KAGVTQTPRYLIKTRGQQVTLSCSPISGHRSVSWYQQTPGQGLQFLFEYFSETQRNKGNFPGRFSGRQFSNSRSEMNVSTLELGDSALYLCASSWTSGGAYEQYFGPGTRLTVT.

The chain combines TRBV24-1 with TRBJ2-1; TRBD2 aligns across 14 bases. The length of the CDR3 is 19 residues. From germline, CDR1 is KGHDR and CDR2 SFDVKD. V was clipped by 0 bases and J by 4 bases; unmatched bases: 7. Here the CDR3 DNA reads TGTGCCACCAGTGATTTGCCGGGGACTAGCGGGGGTTCATACAATGAGCAGTTCTTC. This codes for CATSDLPGTSGGSYNEQFF.

The rearrangement joins TRBV5-4 to TRBJ2-3; D remains ambiguous. V shed 0 bases and J shed 0 bases, with 5 bases lying between them. This CDR3 spans 14 amino acids. Germline V gene sequence: CDR1 SGHNT, CDR2 YYREEE (reference sequence). CDR3 nucleotide sequence: TGTGCCAGCAGCTTGGATGTCAGCACAGATACGCAGTATTTT. The encoded protein is CASSLDVSTDTQYF.